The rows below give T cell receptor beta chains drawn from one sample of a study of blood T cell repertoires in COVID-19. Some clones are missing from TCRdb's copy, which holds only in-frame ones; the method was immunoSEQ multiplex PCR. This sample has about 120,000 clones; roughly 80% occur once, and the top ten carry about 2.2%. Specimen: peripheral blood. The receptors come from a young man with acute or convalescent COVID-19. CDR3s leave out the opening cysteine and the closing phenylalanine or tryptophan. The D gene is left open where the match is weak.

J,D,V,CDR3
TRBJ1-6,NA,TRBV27,ASSPQGNNSPLH
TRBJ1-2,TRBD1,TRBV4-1,ASSQVLTGGIYGYT
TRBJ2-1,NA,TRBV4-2,ASSQVERGNEQF
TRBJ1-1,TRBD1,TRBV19,ASQDRGRAEAF
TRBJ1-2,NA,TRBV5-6,ASSLGQRNYGYT
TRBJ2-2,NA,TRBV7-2,ASSSQGTGTGELF
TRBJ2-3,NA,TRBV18,ASSPTLASGSTDTQY
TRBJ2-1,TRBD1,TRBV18,ASSQETGTGGLAQF
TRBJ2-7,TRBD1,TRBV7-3,ASSPTGTAYEQY
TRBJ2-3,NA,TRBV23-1,ASSLTAAGETYHTDTQY
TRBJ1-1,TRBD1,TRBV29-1,SGADRVDTEAF
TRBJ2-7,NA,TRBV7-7,ASSLGGRHEQY
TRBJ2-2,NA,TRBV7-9,ATGVSGTGELF